A selection of T cell receptor beta chains follows, all from one sample in a study of T cells in Graves' hyperthyroidism and ophthalmopathy. TCRdb reprocessed the multiplex PCR reads with MiXCR, giving one entry per CDR3 protein. The data hold fewer than 350,000 distinct CDR3 sequences, with roughly 19% observed a single time. The sample was blood. The source of these receptors is a man between 45 and 60 years old with Graves' ophthalmopathy. Both conserved end residues are part of each CDR3.

V gene	J gene	CDR3 protein
TRBV2	TRBJ1-1	CASSAAGKRGNTEAFF
TRBV6-1	TRBJ2-1	CASSYALTLYNEQFF
TRBV12-3/TRBV12-4	TRBJ2-1	CASSLDGLGRNEQFF
TRBV28	TRBJ1-6	CASSKGGNNSPLHF
TRBV27	TRBJ2-7	CASSWRVEYEQYF
TRBV12-3/TRBV12-4	TRBJ2-5	CASSPGTRQETQYF
TRBV6-6	TRBJ2-1	CASSYGGLAGNEQFF
TRBV27	TRBJ1-1	CASSPEDRGGNTEAFF
TRBV5-1	TRBJ2-3	CASSSRTRTQGTDTQYF
TRBV7-8	TRBJ2-1	CASSPGGTEQFF
TRBV10-2	TRBJ1-1	CASTEGQLNTEAFF
TRBV6-1	TRBJ2-2	CASRPWRGGNTGELFF
TRBV3-1	TRBJ2-7	CASSQRLAGGIDEQYF
TRBV6-1	TRBJ2-3	CASSATPRGGADTQYF
TRBV28	TRBJ2-2	CATIQGARTGELFF
TRBV6-2/TRBV6-3	TRBJ2-7	CASINPSERYEQYF
TRBV6-1	TRBJ2-2	CASSLQGPGELFF
TRBV4-2	TRBJ2-6	CASSQDRAAGANVLTF
TRBV28	TRBJ2-7	CASSFFLGADYEQYF
TRBV7-9	TRBJ1-1	CASSAGTGGSSSLNTEAFF
TRBV13	TRBJ2-7	CASSEGQLSYEQYF
TRBV3-1	TRBJ1-5	CASSLGQVSNQPQHF
TRBV28	TRBJ2-2	CASAPVHPRELFF
TRBV3-1	TRBJ2-1	CASSHRQGSNNEQFF
TRBV7-9	TRBJ1-5	CASSLAEGNGPQHF
TRBV30	TRBJ1-1	CAWSAGNTEAFF
TRBV28	TRBJ1-4	CASSFATGEKLFF
TRBV28	TRBJ2-2	CASSPPGGLGTGELFF
TRBV30	TRBJ2-3	CAWAPGGRTDTQYF
TRBV5-1	TRBJ1-1	CASSSTGGNTEAFF
TRBV7-9	TRBJ2-2	CATLAGGRTGELFF
TRBV13	TRBJ2-2	CASSPPSVWNTGELFF
TRBV3-1	TRBJ2-7	CASSQGLSTYEQYF
TRBV11-1	TRBJ2-1	CASSFDRGMSYNERFF
TRBV20-1	TRBJ2-7	CSVASYEQYF
TRBV18	TRBJ2-3	CASSPQADTQYF
TRBV24-1	TRBJ2-1	CATSDLREDEQFF
TRBV7-9	TRBJ2-7	CASSPAGANYEQYF
TRBV5-4	TRBJ1-5	CASSLEGNNQPQHF
TRBV9	TRBJ2-7	CASSATGTSYEQYF
TRBV12-3/TRBV12-4	TRBJ2-1	CASRRPGQEYNEQFF
TRBV7-3	TRBJ2-1	CASSFGGRENEQFF
TRBV28	TRBJ1-5	CASSTTGGRSQPQHF
TRBV30	TRBJ2-7	CAWSVNGDEQYF
TRBV4-1	TRBJ2-7	CASSHSSGASSYEQYF
TRBV19	TRBJ2-3	CASSVEGITDTQYF
TRBV27	TRBJ2-1	CASRGWGNEQFF